This TCR beta chain comes out of a study of technical replicates of blood from a handful of donors. This CDR3 contains 14 residues. Trimming took off 1 base at V and 6 bases at J, with 16 bases between the two ends. The germline V gene has CDR1 GTSNPN and CDR2 SVGIG (reference sequence). This clone was detected only once. Assay used: immunoSEQ multiplex PCR; TCRdb lists only in-frame clones, some missing. The sample holds approximately 79,000 clones; around 97% are singletons and the top ten take roughly 0.3%. Specimen: T cells isolated from PBMCs. V and J are TRBV30 and TRBJ2-7, with D uncertain. The sequence derives from a human donor in good health. In DNA form, the CDR3 reads TGTGCCTGGAGTGAGGCAGGATTGTTGGGCGAGCAGTACTTC. Its protein is CAWSEAGLLGEQYF.